This T cell receptor beta chain was documented in a study of human T cells and chemical hapten exposure (dated by TCRdb to the early 2020s). Notes on the research overall: For sensitization, 2% DPC in acetone was applied to a roughly 2 cm by roughly 2 cm area of upper inner arm skin. Patients additionally received weekly therapeutic DPC doses to the scalp throughout the roughly 25-week study period. Patch testing was performed on the upper back with Finn chambers containing 0.01% DPC, and the patch tests were scored after 6 days according to International Contact Dermatitis Research Group standards. Most of the patients in the cohort were female, and the cohort covered alopecia areata with under or over 50% scalp involvement, alopecia totalis and alopecia universalis. Libraries were combined into a pool for sequencing, and differences in TCR yield between samples came mainly from small differences in library volumes within the pool. The study tracked peripheral blood TCR repertoire changes in vivo during primary and secondary sensitization to the hapten diphenylcyclopropenone (DPC) in alopecia patients. Blood samples were taken from patients before sensitization (week 0) and at 2, 6 and about 24 weeks after DPC sensitization. For TCR sequencing, blood came from some 31 alopecia patients at anywhere from one to four time points (pre-sensitization, 2, 6 and 24 weeks). What the work shows at the level of the full study, not this receptor alone: No change with DPC sensitization was found in the number of TCRs above 1 in 1000 frequency, and no evidence of global repertoire structure alterations was found. Expanded TCRs formed significantly more large CDR3 similarity clusters than pre-sensitization or healthy control sets, consistent with antigen-driven responses. Repeated subsampling changed both the strength of the expansion versus patch-test correlation and the threshold at which that correlation became significant. Alopecia, a presumed autoimmune disease, was present in all patients, so the immune response of the patients might differ from that of healthy individuals. The number of PT1 expanded TCRs positively correlated with patch test score, significant at thresholds 8, 16 and 32 but not 4.

The CDR3, cysteine through phenylalanine, is 14 amino acids long. The entry retains the CDR3 DNA only, 42 bases that are in frame from base 1. Trimming removed 3 bases from V and 6 bases from J, leaving 15 bases between the germline ends. The germline V gene (reference sequence) yields DFQATT for CDR1 and SNEGSKA for CDR2. This clonotype was seen a handful of times. Its antigen has not been determined. No much larger clone is present one base from it, and per-base qualities are unavailable. Receptors were amplified or captured by RACE. The data were produced on a NextSeq 500. During library preparation, unique molecular identifiers were attached to individual cDNA molecules so that TCRs could be counted in a quantitative, reproducible way. From each blood RNA sample, both TCR alpha and TCR beta chains were sequenced. From the authors' description of their analysis: The median number of TCRs per sample was over 95,000, ranging from 23,224 to 690,600. The Decombinator software suite was used to annotate the V, J and CDR3 of the TCR reads. Every sample was subsampled to the same number of TCRs (28,000) for the PS versus PT1 abundance plots. Expanded TCRs were defined as absent before sensitization and observed at least eight times at the 2-week time point. TCRdb handled the public reads itself, with Q25 trimming in fastp and clone calling in MiXCR, and kept productive beta chains. All rows with the same CDR3 protein become a single entry with the most common DNA and genes. The V and J calls were determined by TCRdb, not by the authors. The sample contains roughly 200,000 distinct CDR3 sequences, 20% to 25% of them found a single time. The leading ten clones occupy under 8.5% of the sample.

Taken with the paper, the label for time point translates to: patch test 1, 2 weeks after DPC sensitization. The intended sense of this specimen's treatment or condition label: therapeutic diphenylcyclopropenone sensitization with weekly scalp DPC. Blood at each patch-test visit was drawn before the patch test was applied. Patients were considered eligible if aged 18 to 70, diagnosed with alopecia and deemed suitable for DPC therapy, and patients were excluded if pregnant. Total RNA was extracted from unfractionated whole blood collected in Tempus Blood RNA tubes. The chain is made from TRBV20-1 and TRBJ2-1, with no reliable assignment of the D segment. The clonotype comes from a woman in her forties or fifties with alopecia areata. Some clones in this sample may be carry-over from other donors' samples. Specimen: whole blood, collected in connection with sensitization to the hapten diphenylcyclopropenone (DPC). The DNA is TGCAGTGCTAGTTCACTGATGGAGCGCAATGAGCAGTTCTTC. Its product reads: CSASSLMERNEQFF.